The 14 T cell receptor beta chains given below trace back to one sample, sequenced in a study of T cell responses to AZD1222 COVID-19 vaccine. TCRdb's copy holds only in-frame clones and misses some; the assay was immunoSEQ multiplex PCR. The sample lists some 150,000 clones; around 89% were seen once. The material was peripheral blood, obtained on day 0 of MenACWY control vaccination. These receptors were taken from an adult in good health.

DNA for the CDR3: TGTGCCAGCAGCTTAGCACAGGGGGGTGGCACTGAAGCTTTCTTT. It is translated as CASSLAQGGGTEAFF. The rearrangement joins TRBV7-9 to TRBJ1-1, with 8 bases identical to TRBD1. CDR1 and CDR2 from the germline V gene are SEHNR and FQNEAQ (reference sequence). The V and J ends lost 0 bases and 4 bases, in that order; junction bases with no gene match: 4. This CDR3 is built from 15 residues.

The V call is TRBV6-5, the J call TRBJ1-5, with 8 nucleotides matching TRBD1. The CDR3 loop spans 15 amino acids. V lost 6 bases and J lost 0; bases outside the gene matches: 4. CDR1 and CDR2 from the germline V gene are MNHEY and SVGAGI. The CDR3 nucleotides are TGTGCCAGCAGAGAGACAGGGGATAGCAATCAGCCCCAGCATTTT. As protein: CASRETGDSNQPQHF.

This clone appeared once. The CDR3 protein is CASSLGAEAFYEQYF. The CDR3 DNA is TGTGCCAGCAGCTTAGGGGCAGAGGCTTTCTACGAGCAGTACTTC. The chain is built from TRBV13 and TRBJ2-7, with D uncertain. Trimming took off 0 bases at V and 3 bases at J, with 12 bases between the two ends. This CDR3 is built from 15 residues. The germline V gene encodes CDR1 PRHDT and CDR2 FYEKMQ (reference sequence).

This chain uses TRBV11-3 with TRBJ1-1; D is undetermined. This CDR3 region has 15 residues. V gave up 4 bases and J gave up 4 bases, with 16 bases separating them. CDR1 is SGHNT, CDR2 YENEEA, per germline. The chain's CDR3 is CASSSVQPPGTEAFF. The DNA of the CDR3 is TGTGCCAGCAGCTCCGTGCAACCCCCCGGCACTGAAGCTTTCTTT. Complete variable domain (other parts from reference TRBV11-3 and TRBJ1-1): EAGVVQSPRYKIIEKKQPVAFWCNPISGHNTLYWYLQNLGQGPELLIRYENEEAVDDSQLPKDRFSAERLKGVDSTLKIQPAELGDSAVYLCASSSVQPPGTEAFFGQGTRLTVV.

This rearrangement joins TRBV10-3 to TRBJ1-3; D is uncertain. Trimming took 6 bases from V and 4 from J, leaving 22 bases between them. The germline gives CDR1 ENHRY, CDR2 SYGVKD. The CDR3 sequence is 17 residues long. The CDR3 spells CAISEPRAPGSGNTIYF. CDR3 DNA: TGTGCCATCAGCGAACCCCGGGCACCTGGGTCAGGAAACACCATATATTTT.

The rearrangement joins TRBV6-6 to TRBJ1-1, with D perhaps matching TRBD1 (6 bases). Trimming shortened V by 0 bases and J by 7 bases, and 12 bases separated the two germline ends. The V gene's germline CDR1 is MNHNY and CDR2 SVGAGI (reference sequence). The CDR3 loop spans 14 amino acids. The CDR3 bases are TGTGCCAGCAGTTACTCTAGGGGGAATATTGAAGCTTTCTTT. The encoded protein is CASSYSRGNIEAFF.

This chain joins TRBV10-3 and TRBJ2-7; D possibly uses TRBD1 or TRBD2 (5 bases each). This CDR3 spans 12 amino acids. The V end lost 11 bases, the J end lost 0 bases, and 11 bases lay between the germline ends. Per the germline V gene, CDR1 is ENHRY and CDR2 is SYGVKD. The CDR3 nucleotides read TGTGCCGCTGCAGGGAGCTCCTACGAGCAGTACTTC. It translates to CAAAGSSYEQYF.

This clone was detected only a few times. The chain carries TRBV27 and TRBJ2-7, with D tentatively TRBD1 (6 bases). V was clipped by 4 bases and J by 2 bases, with 12 bases between them. CDR1 is MNHEY and CDR2 is SMNVEV in the germline V gene (reference sequence). The CDR3 is 14 residues long. The DNA for the CDR3 is TGTGCCAGCAGTTACGGACAGAACACCTACGAGCAGTACTTC. As protein: CASSYGQNTYEQYF.

This chain joins TRBV10-3 and TRBJ1-1; D is perhaps TRBD1 (5 bases). V was cut by 0 bases and J by 1 base, with 9 bases left in between. The CDR3 is 15 amino acids. Germline assignment: CDR1 ENHRY and CDR2 SYGVKD. The CDR3 loop reads CAISESGAGNTEAFF. DNA of the CDR3: TGTGCCATCAGTGAGTCAGGGGCTGGGAACACTGAAGCTTTCTTT.

This clone appeared once. This CDR3 is CASSLGAGMNQPQHF. CDR3 DNA: TGTGCCAGCAGCTTAGGAGCAGGGATGAATCAGCCCCAGCATTTT. This chain uses TRBV7-2 with TRBJ1-5; maybe TRBD1 (5 bases). Germline values: CDR1 SGHTA, CDR2 FQGNSA. Deletions cut 1 base from V and 4 bases from J, with 11 bases between. The CDR3 contains 15 residues.

The chain has TRBV27 and TRBJ1-5; no reliable D call. Trimming cost V 3 bases and J 7 bases, with 10 bases left between them. CDR1 and CDR2 from the germline V gene are MNHEY and SMNVEV (reference sequence). The CDR3 runs to 13 residues. CDR3 DNA: TGTGCCAGCAGTTTCGCGGTCAGCCAGCCCCAGCATTTT. Translated, it gives CASSFAVSQPQHF.

V and J are TRBV6-5 and TRBJ1-6; the D gene is possibly TRBD1 (5 bases). V was trimmed by 6 bases and J by 4 bases, leaving 13 bases between them. CDR3 length: 15 residues. Germline V lookup: CDR1 MNHEY, CDR2 SVGAGI. DNA of the CDR3: TGTGCCAGCAGCGGGGGGGGTTTGTATAATTCACCCCTCCACTTT. Encoded protein: CASSGGGLYNSPLHF.

The chain employs TRBV7-2 and TRBJ1-4; weak D call: TRBD1 (6 bases). This CDR3 comprises 12 residues. V gave up 7 bases and J gave up 7 bases, with 10 bases separating them. Germline lookup yields CDR1 SGHTA and CDR2 FQGNSA. The CDR3 here is CASTKTGEKLFF. CDR3 DNA: TGTGCCAGCACCAAGACAGGTGAAAAACTGTTTTTT.

This clone was recorded a few times. The genes are TRBV27 and TRBJ2-7; tentatively, D is TRBD1 (6 bases). The CDR3 runs to 13 residues. The germline CDR1 and CDR2 sequences are MNHEY and SMNVEV (reference sequence). Trimming pared 3 bases from V and 6 bases from J, leaving 12 bases between. The CDR3 region is CASSLTGQIEQYF. CDR3 nucleotides: TGTGCCAGCAGTTTGACAGGCCAGATCGAGCAGTACTTC.